The 14 T cell receptor beta chains below all came from one sample that was sequenced in a study of shared clonotypes between healthy human individuals (dated by TCRdb to 2019 to 2021). Library generation was performed with the immunoSEQ multiplex PCR assay. The clones in this table, taken by TCRdb from immuneACCESS, are in-frame only. Not every clone is retained; where verified, under half of the shortfall comes from an unresolved V gene, and the cause of the rest is unknown. The sample yields hundreds of thousands of clones; more than 70% were counted once. More than 10% of the sample comes from the top ten. Sequenced material: PBMCs. The receptors were sampled from a middle-aged woman in good health. Some clones in this sample may be carry-over from other donors' samples.

The CDR3 DNA follows: TGTGCCAGCTCACCACGACAGGGCCCCTACGAGCAGTACTTC. Protein sequence: CASSPRQGPYEQYF. The chain joins TRBV18 to TRBJ2-7, with 7 bases fitting TRBD1. The V segment lost 1 base and the J segment 2 bases; nucleotides outside the gene matches: 2. The CDR3 is made up of 14 amino acids. Germline V lookup: CDR1 KGHSH, CDR2 LQKENI.

The chain joins TRBV28 to TRBJ2-5; D unclear. The germline CDR1 and CDR2 sequences are MDHEN and SYDVKM. Trimming removed 7 bases at V and 2 bases at J, with 11 bases between. There are 13 residues in the CDR3. The CDR3 sequence is CASKKAEQETQYF. The CDR3, as DNA: TGTGCCAGCAAGAAGGCAGAACAAGAGACCCAGTACTTC. Complete variable domain (other parts from reference TRBV28 and TRBJ2-5): DVKVTQSSRYLVKRTGEKVFLECVQDMDHENMFWYRQDPGLGLRLIYFSYDVKMKEKGDIPEGYSVSREKKERFSLILESASTNQTSMYLCASKKAEQETQYFGPGTRLLVL.

A remark on this clone: A much bigger clone sits one base away, suggesting this may be a read error. The rearrangement uses TRBV6-6 and TRBJ2-7; no firm D call. The V gene's germline CDR1 is MNHNY and CDR2 SVGAGI (reference sequence). V shed 2 bases and J shed 4 bases, with 6 bases lying between them. The CDR3 totals 12 residues. The CDR3 loop reads CASSYSRYEQYF. The DNA of the CDR3 is TGTGCCAGCAGTTACAGCCGGTACGAGCAGTACTTC.

The chain employs TRBV11-2 and TRBJ2-3; D is ambiguous. V lost 1 base and J lost 3, with 14 bases in between. Germline values: CDR1 SGHAT, CDR2 FQNNGV. This CDR3 is built from 16 residues. In DNA form, the CDR3 reads TGTGCCAGCAGCTTAGCGGACCGTTCCTTTACAGATACGCAGTATTTT. Its protein product is CASSLADRSFTDTQYF.

The genes are TRBV28 and TRBJ2-3, with 7 bases matching TRBD2. Germline V gene data show CDR1 as MDHEN and CDR2 as SYDVKM. The CDR3 loop spans 12 amino acids. V shed 2 bases and J 9 bases; nucleotides not matched to a gene: 2. CDR3 nucleotides: TGTGCCAGCAGTTTAGCGGGAGCCACGCAGTATTTT. It codes for CASSLAGATQYF. Supplemented by reference TRBV28 and TRBJ2-3, the full variable domain reads DVKVTQSSRYLVKRTGEKVFLECVQDMDHENMFWYRQDPGLGLRLIYFSYDVKMKEKGDIPEGYSVSREKKERFSLILESASTNQTSMYLCASSLAGATQYFGPGTRLTVL.

V is TRBV9 and J is TRBJ2-3; D gene ambiguous. Trimming left V 4 bases short and J 6 bases short, with 9 bases between. This CDR3 is built from 12 residues. Germline CDR1 SGDLS, CDR2 YYNGEE. The CDR3 DNA reads as TGTGCCAGCAGCTTGACCGCCGATACGCAGTATTTT. This translates into CASSLTADTQYF.

As for this clone: The same CDR3 can be traced to other DNA sequences in this sample. This chain connects TRBV15 to TRBJ1-3; weak D call: TRBD1 (5 bases). This CDR3 contains 16 residues. With 0 bases removed from V and 0 bases from J, the gap between germline ends came to 9 bases. Germline V gene data show CDR1 as LNHNV and CDR2 as YYDKDF (reference sequence). The CDR3 is CATSRDRGHSGNTIYF. The CDR3 DNA is TGTGCCACCAGCAGAGATCGGGGCCACTCTGGAAACACCATATATTTT.

Here the CDR3 DNA reads TGTGCCAGCAGTCTCTACACAGGGGTTGGCGGCTACACCTTC. Its translation: CASSLYTGVGGYTF. This sequence joins TRBV27 and TRBJ1-2; TRBD1 matches at 7 bases. Trimming cost V 5 bases and J 8 bases; bases outside gene matches: 11. The germline V gene encodes CDR1 MNHEY and CDR2 SMNVEV (reference sequence). CDR3 length equals 14 residues.

The CDR3 reads CASSQERTDTDTQYF. CDR3 nucleotide sequence: TGCGCCAGCAGCCAAGAAAGGACAGACACAGATACGCAGTATTTT. The chain employs TRBV4-3 and TRBJ2-3; D is possibly TRBD1 (6 bases). CDR1 and CDR2 (germline): LGHNA, YSLEER. The CDR3 contains 15 residues. The V and J ends lost 0 bases and 2 bases respectively, with 9 bases between them.

The chain employs TRBV7-2 and TRBJ2-1; possibly TRBD1 or TRBD2 for D (5 bases each). The length of the CDR3 is 13 residues. Trimming left V 1 base short and J 13 bases short, with 14 bases between. Germline values: CDR1 SGHTA, CDR2 FQGNSA. The CDR3 region has the DNA TGTGCCAGCAGCTTAGGACAAGGGACGGAACAGTTCTTC. This sequence encodes CASSLGQGTEQFF.

The V gene is TRBV12-5, the J gene TRBJ2-3, with D perhaps matching TRBD2 (5 bases). CDR1 LGHNT and CDR2 FRNRAP come from the germline V gene. Trimming took off 3 bases at V and 1 base at J, with 8 bases between the two ends. This CDR3 spans 14 amino acids. The CDR3 loop is CASGFGSGTDTQYF. The CDR3, as DNA: TGTGCTAGTGGTTTTGGGAGTGGCACAGATACGCAGTATTTT.

The rearrangement links TRBV18 to TRBJ2-3; D is unresolved. Trimming pared 4 bases from V and 6 bases from J, leaving 11 bases between. This CDR3 is built from 13 residues. In germline, CDR1 is KGHSH, CDR2 LQKENI. As DNA, the CDR3 is TGTGCCAGCTCACTTTCTAGTGGTGATACGCAGTATTTT. Residues: CASSLSSGDTQYF.

Remarks on this clone: A read error likely explains this, since a far larger clone differs by one base. This chain joins TRBV2 and TRBJ1-1; TRBD1 matches 9 bases. In germline, CDR1 is SNHLY, CDR2 FYNNEI. This CDR3 spans 14 amino acids. V lost 8 bases and J lost 6; bases outside the gene matches: 10. The CDR3 nucleotides are TGTGCCAGCGTCCCGGGACAGGGTGACGCTGAAGCTTTCTTT. Its protein product is CASVPGQGDAEAFF.

As to this clone: The sample contains more than one DNA sequence encoding this CDR3. The rearrangement uses TRBV30 and TRBJ1-2; D might be TRBD1 (5 bases). Trimming removed 1 base at V and 5 bases at J, with 5 bases between. The CDR3 is made up of 11 amino acids. Germline assignment: CDR1 GTSNPN and CDR2 SVGIG (reference sequence). The CDR3 sequence: CAWSGGYGYTF. CDR3 DNA: TGTGCCTGGAGTGGGGGGTATGGCTACACCTTC.